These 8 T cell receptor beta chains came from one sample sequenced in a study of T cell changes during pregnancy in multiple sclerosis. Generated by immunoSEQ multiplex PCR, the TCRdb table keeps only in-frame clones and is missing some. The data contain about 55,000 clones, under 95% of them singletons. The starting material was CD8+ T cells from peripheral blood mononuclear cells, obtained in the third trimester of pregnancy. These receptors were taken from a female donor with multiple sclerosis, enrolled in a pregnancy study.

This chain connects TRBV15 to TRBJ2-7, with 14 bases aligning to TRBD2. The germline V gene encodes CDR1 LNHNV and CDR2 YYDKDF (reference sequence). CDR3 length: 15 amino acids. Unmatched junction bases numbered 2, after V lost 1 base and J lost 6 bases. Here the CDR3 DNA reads TGTGCCACCAGCAGAGGGACTAGCGGGAGGACCGAGCAGTACTTC. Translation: CATSRGTSGRTEQYF.

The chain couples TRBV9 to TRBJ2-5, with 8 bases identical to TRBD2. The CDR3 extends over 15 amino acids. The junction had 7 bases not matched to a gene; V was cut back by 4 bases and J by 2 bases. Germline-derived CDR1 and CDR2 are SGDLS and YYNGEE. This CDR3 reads CASSPSGSGQETQYF. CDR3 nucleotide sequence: TGTGCCAGCAGCCCCAGCGGGAGCGGGCAAGAGACCCAGTACTTC.

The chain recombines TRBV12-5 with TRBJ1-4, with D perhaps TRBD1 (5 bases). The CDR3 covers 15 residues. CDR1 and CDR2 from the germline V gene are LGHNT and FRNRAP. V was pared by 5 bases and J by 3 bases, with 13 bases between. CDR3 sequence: CASGRGGVPNEKLFF. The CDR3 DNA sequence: TGTGCTAGTGGTCGGGGGGGGGTCCCTAATGAAAAACTGTTTTTT.

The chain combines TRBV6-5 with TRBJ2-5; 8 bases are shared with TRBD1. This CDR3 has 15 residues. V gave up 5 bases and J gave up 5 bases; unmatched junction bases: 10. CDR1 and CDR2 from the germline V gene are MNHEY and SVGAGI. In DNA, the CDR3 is TGTGCCAGCAGTACCAGGGGGCCGGAGGGGGAGACCCAGTACTTC. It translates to CASSTRGPEGETQYF.

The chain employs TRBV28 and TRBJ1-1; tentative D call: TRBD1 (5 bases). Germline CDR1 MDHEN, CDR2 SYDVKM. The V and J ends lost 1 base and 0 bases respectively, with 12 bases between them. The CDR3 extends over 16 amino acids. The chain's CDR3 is CASSLYFRGMNTEAFF. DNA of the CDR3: TGTGCCAGCAGTTTATACTTTCGGGGGATGAACACTGAAGCTTTCTTT.

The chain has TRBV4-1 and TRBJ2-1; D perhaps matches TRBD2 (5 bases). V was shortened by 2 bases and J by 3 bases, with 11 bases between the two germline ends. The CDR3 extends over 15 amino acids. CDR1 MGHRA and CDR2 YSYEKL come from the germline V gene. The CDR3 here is CASSQPEGSYNEQFF. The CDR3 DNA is TGCGCCAGCAGCCAACCCGAGGGAAGCTACAATGAGCAGTTCTTC.

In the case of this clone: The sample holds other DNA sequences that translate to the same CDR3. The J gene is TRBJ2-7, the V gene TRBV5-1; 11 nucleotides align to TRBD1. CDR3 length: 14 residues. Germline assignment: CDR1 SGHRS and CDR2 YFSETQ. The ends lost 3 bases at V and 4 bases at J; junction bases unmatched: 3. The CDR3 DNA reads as TGCGCCAGCAGCTCCGGGACAGGGGGTTACGAGCAGTACTTC. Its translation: CASSSGTGGYEQYF. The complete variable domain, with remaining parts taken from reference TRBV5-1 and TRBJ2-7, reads KAGVTQTPRYLIKTRGQQVTLSCSPISGHRSVSWYQQTPGQGLQFLFEYFSETQRNKGNFPGRFSGRQFSNSRSEMNVSTLELGDSALYLCASSSGTGGYEQYFGPGTRLTVT.

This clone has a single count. The DNA of the CDR3 is TGTGCCAGCAGCTTACCTAGCGGAGATACGCAGTATTTT. This codes for CASSLPSGDTQYF. V usage is TRBV7-3 and J usage is TRBJ2-3; the match to TRBD2 covers 7 bases. Losses at the gene ends were 2 bases for V and 5 bases for J; bases not matched to a gene: 1. Germline assignment: CDR1 SGHTA and CDR2 FQGTGA. The CDR3 has 13 amino acids.